The next 11 T cell receptor beta chains were all read from a single sample in a study of early stage breast cancer tumors. Method: immunoSEQ multiplex PCR; TCRdb's copy keeps in-frame clones and lacks some. The table has approximately 7,000 clones, more than 60% seen once. Sequencing was performed on normal breast tissue next to the tumor. These receptors came from a person aged 50-59 years with breast cancer.

DNA for the CDR3: TGTGCCTGGAGGTTGCAGGACACCGGGGAGCTGTTTTTT. It encodes CAWRLQDTGELFF. This chain connects TRBV30 to TRBJ2-2; D uncertain. This CDR3 spans 13 amino acids. Germline CDR1 and CDR2: GTSNPN and SVGIG (reference sequence). Trimming took off 3 bases at V and 3 bases at J, with 8 bases between the two ends. Drawing the rest from reference TRBV30 and TRBJ2-2, the complete variable domain is SQTIHQWPATLVQPVGSPLSLECTVEGTSNPNLYWYRQAAGRGLQLLFYSVGIGQISSEVPQNLSASRPQDRQFILSSKKLLLSDSGFYLCAWRLQDTGELFFGEGSRLTVL.

For the CDR3, the DNA is TGTGCCAGTAACCGACAGACCAATCAGCCCCAGCATTTT. It yields the protein CASNRQTNQPQHF. The V gene is TRBV19, the J gene TRBJ1-5; D might be TRBD1 (5 bases). The CDR3 length is 13 residues. In germline, CDR1 is LNHDA, CDR2 SQIVND (reference sequence). V was trimmed by 7 bases and J by 3 bases, leaving 10 bases between them. Supplemented by reference TRBV19 and TRBJ1-5, the full variable domain reads DGGITQSPKYLFRKEGQNVTLSCEQNLNHDAMYWYRQDPGQGLRLIYYSQIVNDFQKGDIAEGYSVSREKKESFPLTVTSAQKNPTAFYLCASNRQTNQPQHFGDGTRLSIL.

This clone was picked up a small number of times. The V and J genes are TRBV27 and TRBJ2-3; either TRBD1 or TRBD2 may supply D (5 bases each). In germline, CDR1 is MNHEY, CDR2 SMNVEV (reference sequence). The V gene lost 3 bases and the J gene lost 4 bases, with 35 bases spanning the gap. CDR3 length: 22 residues. Written as DNA, the CDR3 is TGTGCCAGCAGTTTCACGGGTTCGGGGCAGGCCCCCTTACTGACCTTCGCAGATACGCAGTATTTT. Encoded protein: CASSFTGSGQAPLLTFADTQYF.

The rearrangement uses TRBV11-1 and TRBJ2-3; tentative D call: TRBD1 (6 bases). The germline V gene has CDR1 SGHAT and CDR2 FQDESV (reference sequence). The CDR3 loop spans 14 amino acids. V lost 5 bases and J 2 bases, leaving 11 bases between the germline ends. CDR3 region: CASSRGTYTDTQYF. CDR3 coding DNA: TGTGCCAGCAGCCGAGGGACATACACAGATACGCAGTATTTT.

This chain connects TRBV6-5 to TRBJ1-1; 7 bases match TRBD1. This CDR3 contains 14 residues. The junction had 8 bases not matched to a gene; V was cut back by 9 bases and J by 1 base. Germline assignment: CDR1 MNHEY and CDR2 SVGAGI. CDR3 region: CASRAWTGNTEAFF. CDR3 DNA: TGTGCCAGTAGGGCCTGGACAGGGAACACTGAAGCTTTCTTT.

The count of this clone is one. V gene TRBV27 combines with J gene TRBJ1-5, with no clear D. V lost 6 bases and J 0 bases, leaving 18 bases between the germline ends. This CDR3 is built from 17 residues. From germline, CDR1 is MNHEY and CDR2 SMNVEV (reference sequence). CDR3 region: CASSQYVTEDSNQPQHF. In DNA form, the CDR3 reads TGTGCCAGCAGCCAATATGTCACAGAGGATAGCAATCAGCCCCAGCATTTT.

There are a few counts of this clone. This chain uses TRBV9 with TRBJ2-2; possibly TRBD1 for D (5 bases). The CDR3 totals 12 residues. The germline gives CDR1 SGDLS, CDR2 YYNGEE. Trimming pared 7 bases from V and 7 bases from J, leaving 11 bases between. CDR3 sequence: CASGPQGGELFF. The CDR3 DNA reads as TGTGCCAGCGGACCGCAGGGCGGGGAGCTGTTTTTT.

This clone was counted only a few times. J is TRBJ2-3 and V is TRBV2; 9 nucleotides line up with TRBD2. V trimming: 8 bases; J trimming: 2 bases; junction bases outside the gene matches: 5. This CDR3 region has 14 residues. From germline, CDR1 is SNHLY and CDR2 FYNNEI. The CDR3 coding sequence is TGTGCCAGCTGCCTAGCGGGGCACACAGATACGCAGTATTTT. It yields the protein CASCLAGHTDTQYF.

The chain carries TRBV4-1 and TRBJ1-1; TRBD1 agrees at 7 bases. V dropped 4 bases and J dropped 0; count of bases not matched to a gene: 2. The CDR3 contains 14 residues. The germline V gene has CDR1 MGHRA and CDR2 YSYEKL. CDR3 loop: CASSPGQMNTEAFF. DNA of the CDR3: TGCGCCAGCAGCCCGGGACAGATGAACACTGAAGCTTTCTTT.

This clone was detected only a few times. Additional DNA sequences in this sample encode the identical CDR3. The chain couples TRBV10-1 to TRBJ2-2; tentative D call: TRBD1 (6 bases). This CDR3 has 12 amino acids. Trimming took off 8 bases at V and 8 bases at J, with 12 bases between the two ends. Looked up from germline, CDR1 is WNHNN and CDR2 is SYGVQD (reference sequence). The CDR3 loop is CASSLGTGELFF. The CDR3 nucleotides read TGCGCCAGCTCCCTCGGGACAGGGGAGCTGTTTTTT.

The chain recombines TRBV6-5 with TRBJ1-2; D may be TRBD1 (5 bases). V was cut by 7 bases and J by 5 bases, with 11 bases left in between. The germline V gene has CDR1 MNHEY and CDR2 SVGAGI. The CDR3 runs 12 residues. CDR3 nucleotides: TGTGCCAGCAACTCGGGACGGTATGGCTACACCTTC. Its protein product is CASNSGRYGYTF.